The rows below give T cell receptor beta chains drawn from one sample of a study of radiotherapy plus CTLA-4 blockade in lung cancer. This table comes from immunoSEQ multiplex PCR, and its TCRdb copy is limited to in-frame clones, with some not included. The sample consists of 84,000 or so clones, around 86% of them appearing once. Sequencing was performed on peripheral blood, taken from a patient treated with radiotherapy plus ipilimumab. The source of these receptors is a human donor with non-small cell lung cancer that progressed on radiotherapy plus ipilimumab. Each CDR3 is given with its conserved first and last residue. The D gene is left open where the match is weak. Size values are once, few and many counts, or a class for expanded clones, and some rows have none.

abundance	v_gene	j_gene	d_gene	CDR3nt	CDR3aa
few	TRBV5-1	TRBJ1-1	TRBD1	TGCGCCAGTCGTCCCGGGACAGGGCTGGGCACTGAAGCTTTCTTT	CASRPGTGLGTEAFF
.	TRBV30	TRBJ1-6	TRBD1	TGTGCCATCCACAGGGGTGCGAATAATTCACCCCTCCACTTT	CAIHRGANNSPLHF
.	TRBV1	TRBJ1-1	.	TGCACCAGCAGCCATTCCCCTCAGGCGGCTTTCTTT	CTSSHSPQAAFF
few	TRBV6-5	TRBJ1-2	TRBD1	TGTGCCAGCAGCCCGGGACAGGGGACGGGGGGCTACACCTTC	CASSPGQGTGGYTF
.	TRBV7-3	TRBJ1-3	TRBD1	TGTGCCAGCAGCTTAGGACAGGGCCCTGGAAACACCATATATTTT	CASSLGQGPGNTIYF
.	TRBV19	TRBJ2-6	.	TGTGCCAGTAGTATTAGCTCAGGCCGCACCCAGTCTGGGGCCAACGTCCTGACTTTC	CASSISSGRTQSGANVLTF
.	TRBV4-2	TRBJ2-7	TRBD2	TGTGCCAGCAGCCAGGGGTTGACTAGCGGGGGGTACTACGAGCAGTACTTC	CASSQGLTSGGYYEQYF
few	TRBV9	TRBJ1-1	TRBD1	TGTGCCAGCGGGGAGGGGGCAGCTTTCTTT	CASGEGAAFF
.	TRBV6-5	TRBJ2-7	TRBD2	TGTGCCAGCAGTTCACTCAGGCTAGCGGGACGCTACGAGCAGTACTTC	CASSSLRLAGRYEQYF
.	TRBV30	TRBJ1-5	TRBD1	TGTGCCTGGAGGCAACAGGGGGTAGCTCAGCCCCAGCATTTT	CAWRQQGVAQPQHF
.	TRBV6-5	TRBJ1-2	TRBD1	TGTGCCAGCAGTTCGGGACAGGCTACTATTGGCTACACCTTC	CASSSGQATIGYTF
.	TRBV7-8	TRBJ2-5	TRBD2	TGTGCCAGCAGCGACGGACTAGCGGGAGAGACCCAGTACTTC	CASSDGLAGETQYF
.	TRBV11-3	TRBJ1-5	.	TGTGCCAGCAGCCCAGGTAGCAATCAGCCCCAGCATTTT	CASSPGSNQPQHF
.	TRBV19	TRBJ1-1	.	TGTGCCAGTAGAAGAGAACAAAACAGTCGTATGAACACTGAAGCTTTCTTT	CASRREQNSRMNTEAFF
.	TRBV18	TRBJ1-2	TRBD1	TGTGCCAGCTCACCAGACAGGGACTATGGCTACACCTTC	CASSPDRDYGYTF
.	TRBV5-1	TRBJ1-1	.	TGCGCCAGCAGCTTGGGATCCGTGAACACTGAAGCTTTCTTT	CASSLGSVNTEAFF
.	TRBV6-1	TRBJ2-1	TRBD1	TGTGCCAGCAGTGAAGGGTACAGGGGGGCCTACAATGAGCAGTTCTTC	CASSEGYRGAYNEQFF
few	TRBV5-1	TRBJ2-3	.	TGCGCCAGCACCCCGGGAGTCGGCACAGATACGCAGTATTTT	CASTPGVGTDTQYF
.	TRBV19	TRBJ1-1	.	TGTGCCAGTAGTATAGCAGGGGTAGGGAACACTGAAGCTTTCTTT	CASSIAGVGNTEAFF
.	TRBV18	TRBJ1-6	TRBD1	TGTGCCAGCTCACCAAGTCAGGGGGGGATAGGTTCACCCCTCCACTTT	CASSPSQGGIGSPLHF
.	TRBV9	TRBJ1-5	.	TGTGCCAGCAGCGTAGTGGAATTTAGCAATCAGCCCCAGCATTTT	CASSVVEFSNQPQHF
.	TRBV9	TRBJ2-1	TRBD1	TGTGCCAGCAGCCCAACAGGGACAGATTTTAACAATGAGCAGTTCTTC	CASSPTGTDFNNEQFF
.	TRBV5-1	TRBJ1-1	.	TGCGCCAGCCGCCGAGGGGGATTTGACACTGAAGCTTTCTTT	CASRRGGFDTEAFF
.	TRBV4-2	TRBJ2-3	.	TGTGCCAGCAGCCCGACCGTGGGGTCGGTAGATACGCAGTATTTT	CASSPTVGSVDTQYF
.	TRBV29-1	TRBJ1-5	.	TGCAGCGTTGGTAGTGGCGGCAATCAGCCCCAGCATTTT	CSVGSGGNQPQHF
.	TRBV2	TRBJ2-3	.	TGTGCCAGCAGCGGACAGCTCACAGATACGCAGTATTTT	CASSGQLTDTQYF
.	TRBV19	TRBJ2-3	.	TGTGCCAGTAGTACCGGGACAGCGGGCGGGGATACGCAGTATTTT	CASSTGTAGGDTQYF
.	TRBV28	TRBJ2-5	.	TGTGCCAGCAGTTTATCCGGGCCCGCCCAAGAGACCCAGTACTTC	CASSLSGPAQETQYF
.	TRBV28	TRBJ1-1	.	TGTGCCAGCAAGCCCCCCCAGATGGACACTGAAGCTTTCTTT	CASKPPQMDTEAFF
once	TRBV5-4	TRBJ2-7	TRBD1	TGTGCCAGCAGCCGACAGGGTTCCTACGAGCAGTACTTC	CASSRQGSYEQYF
.	TRBV6-6	TRBJ1-5	.	TGTGCCAGCAGTCCGGAGAGGGGTATTCAGCCCCAGCATTTT	CASSPERGIQPQHF
.	TRBV15	TRBJ1-5	.	TGTGCCACCAGCAGAGATAAGGTTAGGGACGCGATAGACAATCAGCCCCAGCATTTT	CATSRDKVRDAIDNQPQHF
few	TRBV11-3	TRBJ2-5	.	TGTGCCAGCAGCTTAGATTTAGGAGAGACCCAGTACTTC	CASSLDLGETQYF
once	TRBV21-1	TRBJ2-7	.	TGTGCCAGCAGCAAACCGACTAGCGGGCGGGCATGCTACGAGCAGTACTTC	CASSKPTSGRACYEQYF
.	TRBV6-4	TRBJ2-1	.	TGTGCCAGCAATGCAGGGAGGGGGCTGGTCTACAATGAGCAGTTCTTC	CASNAGRGLVYNEQFF
.	TRBV2	TRBJ2-3	.	TGTGCCATGACAGATACGCAGTATTTT	CAMTDTQYF
.	TRBV11-2	TRBJ2-7	.	TGTGCCAGCAGCTTCCACGACGGTTCCTACGAGCAGTACTTC	CASSFHDGSYEQYF
.	TRBV12-5	TRBJ1-1	.	TGTGCTAGTGGTTTGGGATTCGACGGACCGAACACTGAAGCTTTCTTT	CASGLGFDGPNTEAFF